The clone carrying this T cell receptor beta chain was recorded once. Its target is unknown. This sample is part of a study of blood T cells in healthy people across ages. General study points: Long-lived donors exceeded aged donors in naive CD4+ cells and diversity. Roughly linear declines in TCR beta diversity per million T cells occurred with age.

Sample-barcoded 5' priming and a J-beta primer mix drove a second PCR of roughly 7 to 11 cycles. TCRdb re-called the 5' RACE reads with MiXCR, one entry per CDR3 protein. The sample contains hundreds of thousands of distinct CDR3 sequences, about 25% of which appear only once. J was trimmed by 4 bases and V by 4 bases; bases with no gene match: 8. Germline CDR1 SGDLS, CDR2 YYNGEE. This CDR3 region has 18 residues. These same records also appear under a second study, on T cells of mothers and their children. From that second work: Healthy Caucasian mothers, a few in number, and their six children were the donors.

This sequence joins TRBV9 and TRBJ2-1; 16 bases are shared with TRBD2. The sample taken for sequencing was blood. This TCR derives from a boy between 10 and 17 years old in good health. CDR3 nucleotide sequence: TGTGCCAGCAGCCCGGGACTAGCGGGGGGGCGTAAGTACAATGAGCAGTTCTTC. Its protein is CASSPGLAGGRKYNEQFF.